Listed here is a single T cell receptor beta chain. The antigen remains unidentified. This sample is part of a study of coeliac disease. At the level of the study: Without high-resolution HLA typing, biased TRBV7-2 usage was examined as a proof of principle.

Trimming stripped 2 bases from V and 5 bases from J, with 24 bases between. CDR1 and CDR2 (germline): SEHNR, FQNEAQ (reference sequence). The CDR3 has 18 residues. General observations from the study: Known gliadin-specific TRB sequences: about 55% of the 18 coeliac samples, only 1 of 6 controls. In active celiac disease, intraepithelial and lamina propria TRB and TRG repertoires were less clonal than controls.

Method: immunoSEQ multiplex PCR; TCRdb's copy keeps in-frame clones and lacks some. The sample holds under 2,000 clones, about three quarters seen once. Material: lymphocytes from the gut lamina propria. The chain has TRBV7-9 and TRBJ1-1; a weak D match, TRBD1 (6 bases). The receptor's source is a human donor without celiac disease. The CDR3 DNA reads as TGTGCCAGCAGCTTATCGGGGGGGGGCAGGGCTTTAGGGACTGAAGCTTTCTTT. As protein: CASSLSGGGRALGTEAFF.